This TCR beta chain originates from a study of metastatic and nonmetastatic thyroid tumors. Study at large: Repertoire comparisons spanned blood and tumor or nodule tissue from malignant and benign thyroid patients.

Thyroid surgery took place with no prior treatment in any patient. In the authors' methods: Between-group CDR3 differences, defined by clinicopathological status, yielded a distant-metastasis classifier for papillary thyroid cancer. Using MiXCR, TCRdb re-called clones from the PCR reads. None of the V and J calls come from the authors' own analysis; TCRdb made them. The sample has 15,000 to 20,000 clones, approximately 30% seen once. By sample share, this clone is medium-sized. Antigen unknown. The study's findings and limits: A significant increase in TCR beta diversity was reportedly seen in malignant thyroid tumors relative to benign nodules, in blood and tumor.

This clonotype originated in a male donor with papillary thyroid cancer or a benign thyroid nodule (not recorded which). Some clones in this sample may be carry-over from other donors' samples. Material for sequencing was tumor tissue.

The CDR3 loop is CASSPTVPSTYGYTF. DNA of the CDR3: TGTGCCAGCAGTCCAACAGTCCCCTCAACCTATGGCTACACCTTC. This chain connects TRBV6-1 to TRBJ1-2; D is undetermined. This CDR3 comprises 15 residues. Between the trimmed V and J ends, which lost 5 bases and 4 bases, there was a span of 17 bases. Germline V gene sequence: CDR1 MNHNS, CDR2 SASEGT.